The 4 T cell receptor beta chains in this list originate from one sample, sequenced in a study of post-analysis software for immune sequencing data. These receptors have no known antigen. The library was made from cDNA and included unique molecular identifiers. Via MiXCR, TCRdb re-called the PCR reads, giving one row per CDR3 protein. The sample has a few hundred thousand distinct CDR3 sequences; 30% to 45% are singletons. Study-level results: TRBV segments more frequent in patients than in controls numbered about five and included TRBV5-6, TRBV5-1 and TRBV20-1.

Sequencing was performed on blood. These receptors were obtained from a girl aged 5-17 years with multiple sclerosis.

This clonotype was seen more than once but under ten times. J is TRBJ2-7 and V is TRBV7-9, with 9 positions matching TRBD1. Trimming removed 4 bases from V and 6 bases from J; junction bases left unmatched: 7. CDR1 is SEHNR and CDR2 is FQNEAQ in the germline V gene (reference sequence). CDR3 length: 14 residues. This CDR3 is CASSSRDRGSEQYF. CDR3 in DNA: TGTGCCAGCAGCTCACGTGACAGGGGGAGCGAGCAGTACTTC. Filled out from reference TRBV7-9 and TRBJ2-7, the complete variable domain reads DTGVSQNPRHKITKRGQNVTFRCDPISEHNRLYWYRQTLGQGPEFLTYFQNEAQLEKSRLLSDRFSAERPKGSFSTLEIQRTEQGDSAMYLCASSSRDRGSEQYFGPGTRLTVT.

The rearrangement uses TRBV18 and TRBJ2-7; D perhaps matches TRBD1 (6 bases). Germline values: CDR1 KGHSH, CDR2 LQKENI. The ends were cut back, 3 bases at V and 1 base at J, with 13 bases in the middle. The CDR3 totals 15 residues. CDR3 sequence (DNA): TGTGCCAGCTCACCCGGACAGATGGTTTCCTACGAGCAGTACTTC. Protein sequence: CASSPGQMVSYEQYF.

This clonotype was found many times. The chain has TRBV7-8 and TRBJ2-7; no clear D. The CDR3 totals 13 residues. Trimming took 2 bases from V and 6 from J, leaving 11 bases between them. The germline V gene encodes CDR1 SGHVS and CDR2 FQNEAQ. CDR3 protein: CASSLSPSTEQYF. CDR3 DNA sequence: TGTGCCAGCAGCTTATCACCCTCCACCGAGCAGTACTTC.

In this sample, this clonotype turned up once. This chain uses TRBV21-1 with TRBJ2-7; the DNA was not used to check the table's D call, TRBD1. TRBV21-1 is flagged as a pseudogene. CDR3 length: 11 residues. CDR3 nucleotides: TGTGCCAGCAGATCCGGGTACGAGCAGTACTTC. Translation gives CASRSGYEQYF.